This record covers a single T cell receptor (beta chain). Its matching antigen is unknown. The data originate from a study of T cell repertoires in cytomegalovirus infection. About the study: Alongside well-studied HLA-B-restricted CMV epitopes, recently identified HLA-C-restricted CMV epitopes were also used. Both a matching HLA type and CMV infection were indicated by public TCR beta signatures.

Notes on the study in general: Dominant in the ex vivo response were TCR beta clonotypes restricted by HLA-C and specific for CMV.

Trimming at V came to 4 bases and at J to 1 base, leaving 4 bases not matched to a gene. Looked up from germline, CDR1 is SGHTA and CDR2 is FQGNSA. The length of the CDR3 is 16 residues. TCRdb used MiXCR to reprocess the reads, holding one entry per CDR3 protein. This table holds nearly 700,000 distinct CDR3 sequences, about 33% found once. Source: cultured PBMCs, taken from culture after CMV antigen stimulation. This sequence was found in a human donor in good health (CMV status not recorded). Some clones in this sample may be carry-over from other donors' samples. The rearrangement links TRBV7-2 to TRBJ2-4, with 10 bases aligning to TRBD2. The CDR3 reads CASSSQREGAKNIQYF. CDR3 sequence (DNA): TGTGCCAGCAGCTCCCAGCGGGAGGGGGCCAAAAACATTCAGTACTTC.